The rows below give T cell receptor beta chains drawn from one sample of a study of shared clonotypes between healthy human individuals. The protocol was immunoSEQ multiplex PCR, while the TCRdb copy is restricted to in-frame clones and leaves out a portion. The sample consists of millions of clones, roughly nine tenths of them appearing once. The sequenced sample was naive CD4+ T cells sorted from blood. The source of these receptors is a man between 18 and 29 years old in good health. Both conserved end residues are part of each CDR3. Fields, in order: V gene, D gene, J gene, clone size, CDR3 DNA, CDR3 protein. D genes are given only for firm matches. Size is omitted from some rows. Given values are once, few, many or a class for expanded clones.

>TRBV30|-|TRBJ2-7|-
TGTGCCTGGGGACGGAGGAATGGGGAGCAGTACTTC
CAWGRRNGEQYF
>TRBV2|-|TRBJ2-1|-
TGTGCCAGCAGTGAGCGACTATATACCTACAATGAGCAGTTCTTC
CASSERLYTYNEQFF
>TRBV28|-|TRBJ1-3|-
TGTGCCAGCACCGAAGTCGACAGGTCCTCTGGAAACACCATATATTTT
CASTEVDRSSGNTIYF
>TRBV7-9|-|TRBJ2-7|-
TGTGCCAGCAGCTTAGAGGGGTCGTCAGCCTACGAGCAGTACTTC
CASSLEGSSAYEQYF
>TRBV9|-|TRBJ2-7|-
TGTGCCAGCAGCGCGAGAGGGACCCCTGGAGGAGAGCAGTACTTC
CASSARGTPGGEQYF
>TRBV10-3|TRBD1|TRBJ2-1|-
TGTGCCATCAGTGGGGACAGGGGGCGGCAGTTCTTC
CAISGDRGRQFF
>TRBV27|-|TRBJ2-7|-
TGTGCCAGCAGAGCAGCAGCAGGAGCCTACGAGCAGTATTTC
CASRAAAGAYEQYF
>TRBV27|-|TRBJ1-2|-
TGTGCCAGCAGTTTCTCCCGACATGGCTATGGCTACACCTTC
CASSFSRHGYGYTF
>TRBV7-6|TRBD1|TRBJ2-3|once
TGTGCCAGCAGCTTAGGGACAGGGGTAACAGATACGCAGTATTTT
CASSLGTGVTDTQYF
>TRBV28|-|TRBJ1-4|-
TGTGCCAGCAGCAGGGACGGTAATGAAAAACTGTTTTTT
CASSRDGNEKLFF
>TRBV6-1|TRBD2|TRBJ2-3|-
TGTGCCAGCCTACGGGGGGGTGGCACAGATACGCAGTATTTT
CASLRGGGTDTQYF
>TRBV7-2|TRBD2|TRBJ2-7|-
TGTGCCAGCAGCTTGGCTAGCGGGGGGGTTACCTACGAGCAGTGCTTC
CASSLASGGVTYEQCF
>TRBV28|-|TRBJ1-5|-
TGTGCCAGCGGCCCCCGTGGGAAAAAAAGGGATCAGCCCCAGCATTTT
CASGPRGKKRDQPQHF
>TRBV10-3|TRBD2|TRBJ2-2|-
TGTGCCATCAGTGAGACCCCTAGCGGGGGGGCGAACACCGGGGAGCTGTTTTTT
CAISETPSGGANTGELFF